This TCR beta chain is from a study of T cells in Graves' hyperthyroidism and ophthalmopathy. There are many counts of this clonotype. Recently diagnosed hyperthyroidism of less than 2 months' duration affected patients aged 18 to 65. Diagnoses were made from clinical symptoms, serum measures (thyroxine and TRAb), thyroid ultrasound and orbital computed tomography. RNA transcripts yielded amplified TCR beta CDR3 regions. First-round RT-PCR targeting the TCR CDR3 was performed with the HTBI primer set. In TCRdb, the multiplex PCR reads were re-called with MiXCR into one record per CDR3 protein. The sample has about 300,000 distinct CDR3 sequences, roughly an eighth seen once; the top ten hold roughly 8.2%. The TCR was taken from a woman between 40 and 50 years old with Graves' hyperthyroidism. Material: blood.

CDR3 protein: CASRRGGSNQPQHF. For the CDR3, the DNA is TGTGCCAGCAGGCGAGGGGGGAGCAATCAGCCCCAGCATTTT. The chain is built from TRBV6-1 and TRBJ1-5; a possible D gene is TRBD1 (6 bases). The V end was cut by 6 bases, the J end by 1 base, with 10 bases between. The germline V gene encodes CDR1 MNHNS and CDR2 SASEGT. This CDR3 contains 14 residues.